Below, 7 T cell receptor beta chains from the same sample are listed, as sequenced in a study of identical twins. TCRdb re-analysed the 5' RACE reads in MiXCR, keeping a single row per CDR3 protein. The table lists approximately 1.8 million distinct CDR3 sequences, less than 35% of them singletons. What was sequenced was cord blood. These receptor sequences come from a newborn girl in good health.

CDR3 protein: CASSGQGALFAPYNEQFF. The DNA of the CDR3 is TGTGCCAGCAGCGGTCAGGGGGCCTTATTTGCCCCCTACAATGAGCAGTTCTTC. The rearrangement joins TRBV6-1 to TRBJ2-1; 8 positions match TRBD1. The germline CDR1 and CDR2 sequences are MNHNS and SASEGT. J lost 2 bases, V lost 6 bases, and 15 bases had no gene match. The CDR3 is 18 residues long.

This clonotype showed up just a few times. The chain is built from TRBV7-2 and TRBJ2-3; D uncertain. Trimming took off 3 bases at V and 2 bases at J, with 9 bases between the two ends. This CDR3 has 14 residues. Germline CDR1 is SGHTA and CDR2 is FQGNSA. The CDR3 DNA follows: TGTGCCAGCAGCTTCGACCGAACCACAGATACGCAGTATTTT. Its translation is CASSFDRTTDTQYF.

This clonotype was found a few times. The gene calls are TRBV2 and TRBJ2-4; 8 nucleotides agree with TRBD2. The CDR3 totals 13 residues. J lost 8 bases, V lost 6 bases, and 6 bases had no gene match. Germline V lookup: CDR1 SNHLY, CDR2 FYNNEI. CDR3 nucleotide sequence: TGTGCCAGCAGGACGGGAGGGCCACACATTCAGTACTTC. Protein sequence: CASRTGGPHIQYF.

This chain connects TRBV27 to TRBJ2-5; no definite D call. The DNA end is more similar to TRBJ2-7, so the J call may be wrong. This CDR3 is 15 amino acids long. Germline CDR1 reads MNHEY; CDR2 reads SMNVEV (reference sequence). CDR3 protein: CASSLSLVRWYEQYF. DNA of the CDR3: TGTGCCAGCAGTTTATCCCTAGTTAGGTGGTACGAGCAGTACTTC.

This sequence joins TRBV20-1 and TRBJ2-4; 7 bases fit TRBD2. The CDR3 totals 14 residues. The junction had 6 bases not matched to a gene; V was cut back by 0 bases and J by 7 bases. Germline CDR1 DFQATT, CDR2 SNEGSKA (reference sequence). This CDR3 is CSARDEAGANIQYF. CDR3 bases: TGCAGTGCTAGAGATGAGGCGGGAGCTAACATTCAGTACTTC.

This sequence joins TRBV30 and TRBJ1-3; D is perhaps TRBD1 (6 bases). Germline values: CDR1 GTSNPN, CDR2 SVGIG (reference sequence). The CDR3 consists of 16 residues. V lost 5 bases and J lost 0, with 17 bases in between. The CDR3, as DNA: TGTGCCTGGGACCTTGAGGGGGGGCCCTCTGGAAACACCATATATTTT. Amino acids: CAWDLEGGPSGNTIYF. Full variable domain (remainder filled in from reference TRBV30 and TRBJ1-3): SQTIHQWPATLVQPVGSPLSLECTVEGTSNPNLYWYRQAAGRGLQLLFYSVGIGQISSEVPQNLSASRPQDRQFILSSKKLLLSDSGFYLCAWDLEGGPSGNTIYFGEGSWLTVV.

V and J are TRBV12-3 or TRBV12-4 and TRBJ2-7; D is perhaps TRBD1 (6 bases). The CDR3 spans 14 residues. V was trimmed by 6 bases and J by 3 bases, leaving 15 bases between them. CDR3 amino acids: CASSRQVTNYEQYF. The DNA of the CDR3 is TGTGCCAGCAGCCGACAGGTAACCAACTACGAGCAGTACTTC.